The sequence of this TCR beta chain was determined in a study of CD8 T cells in Susac syndrome. This clonotype has a single count. RNA was extracted with the RNeasy kit, and a quantity of roughly 0.5 to 1 ug was reverse transcribed using random hexamers. TCRdb re-called the immunoSEQ multiplex PCR reads through MiXCR, storing one row per CDR3 protein. Of about 180,000 distinct CDR3 sequences in the sample, 95% are singletons; the top ten hold about 0.093%. From blood CD8+ and CD4+ T cells, TCR beta sequences were generated. The multiple sclerosis controls were treatment-naive patients affected by stable or active relapsing-remitting disease. TEMRA cells underwent FACS enrichment and CD8+ and CD4+ T cells underwent negative isolation. J lost 5 bases, V lost 2 bases, and 9 bases had no gene match. Germline V gene lookup returns CDR1 LGHNA and CDR2 YSLEER. This CDR3 has 15 residues.

V and J are TRBV4-3 and TRBJ2-7; 7 positions agree with TRBD2. The origin of this receptor is a human donor with multiple sclerosis. Sequences were obtained from CD4+ T cells from PBMCs. CDR3 sequence reads: CASSQSGTNGDEQYF. The CDR3 DNA follows: TGCGCCAGCAGCCAATCAGGGACTAATGGAGACGAGCAGTACTTC.